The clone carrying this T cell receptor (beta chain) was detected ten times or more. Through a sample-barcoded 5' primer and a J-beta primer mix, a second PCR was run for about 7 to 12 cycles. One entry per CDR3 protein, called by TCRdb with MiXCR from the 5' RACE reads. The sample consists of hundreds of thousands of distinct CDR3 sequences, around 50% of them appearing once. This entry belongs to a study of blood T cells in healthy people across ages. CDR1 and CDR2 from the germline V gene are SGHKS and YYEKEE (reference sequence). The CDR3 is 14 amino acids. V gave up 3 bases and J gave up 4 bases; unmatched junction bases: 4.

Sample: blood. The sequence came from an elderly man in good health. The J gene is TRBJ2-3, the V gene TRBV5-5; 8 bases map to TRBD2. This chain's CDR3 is CASSSTSGADTQYF. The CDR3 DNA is TGTGCCAGCAGCTCCACTAGCGGAGCAGATACGCAGTATTTT.